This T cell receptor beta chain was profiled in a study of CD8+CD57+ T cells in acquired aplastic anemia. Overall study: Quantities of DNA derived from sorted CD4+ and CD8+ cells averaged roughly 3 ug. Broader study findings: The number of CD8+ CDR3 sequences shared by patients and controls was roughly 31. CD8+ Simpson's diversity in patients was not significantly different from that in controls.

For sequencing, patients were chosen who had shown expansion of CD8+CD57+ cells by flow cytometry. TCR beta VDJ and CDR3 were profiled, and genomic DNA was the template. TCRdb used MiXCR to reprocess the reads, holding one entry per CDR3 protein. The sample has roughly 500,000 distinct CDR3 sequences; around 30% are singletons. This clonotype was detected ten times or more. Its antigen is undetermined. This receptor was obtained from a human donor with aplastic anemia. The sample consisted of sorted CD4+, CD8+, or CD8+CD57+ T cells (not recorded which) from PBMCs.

The CDR3 sequence is CASSEQGASTDTQYF. The CDR3 DNA follows: TGTGCCAGCAGTGAACAGGGGGCCTCCACAGATACGCAGTATTTT. The chain links TRBV25-1 to TRBJ2-3; 8 bases line up with TRBD1. The CDR3 is made up of 15 amino acids. V gave up 2 bases and J gave up 2 bases; unmatched junction bases: 3. Germline V gives CDR1 MGHDK, CDR2 SYGVNS.